These 6 T cell receptor beta chains were sequenced from one sample in a study of OX40 agonist ivuxolimab in advanced cancers. Repertoires were generated with immunoSEQ multiplex PCR, while TCRdb's copy carries only in-frame clones and drops some. The sample lists over 55,000 clones; 80% to 90% were seen once. The material was CD4+ or CD8+ T cells sorted from blood, obtained in a trial of the OX40 agonist ivuxolimab. The origin of the receptors is an adult with an advanced solid tumor such as melanoma, head and neck, liver or kidney cancer.

The chain combines TRBV7-2 with TRBJ2-5, with a tentative D call TRBD2 (6 bases). Germline-derived CDR1 and CDR2 are SGHTA and FQGNSA. Trimming removed 6 bases at V and 7 bases at J, with 21 bases between. The CDR3 runs to 15 residues. The CDR3 region is CASSSGTFLGGTQYF. The CDR3, as DNA: TGTGCCAGCAGTTCTGGGACCTTCTTGGGGGGGACCCAGTACTTC.

V gene TRBV6-6 combines with J gene TRBJ2-5, with no clear D. Trimming stripped 7 bases from V and 2 bases from J, with 11 bases between. Germline lookup yields CDR1 MNHNY and CDR2 SVGAGI (reference sequence). The CDR3 covers 13 residues. The CDR3 nucleotides are TGTGCCAGCACATCCCGGGCACAAGAGACCCAGTACTTC. Amino acids: CASTSRAQETQYF.

The V gene is TRBV11-2, the J gene TRBJ1-4, with D tentatively TRBD1 (6 bases). Trimming stripped 5 bases from V and 3 bases from J, with 19 bases between. CDR3 length: 17 residues. Germline values: CDR1 SGHAT, CDR2 FQNNGV. The CDR3 nucleotides are TGTGCCAGCAGCGCCTACAGGGTACCCTTATCTAATGAAAAACTGTTTTTT. This codes for CASSAYRVPLSNEKLFF.

The chain is built from TRBV6-6 and TRBJ1-1, with a possible D match to TRBD1 (6 bases). V lost 5 bases to trimming and J lost 1 base, with 17 bases between them. The CDR3 is 16 residues long. Germline CDR1 reads MNHNY; CDR2 reads SVGAGI (reference sequence). DNA for the CDR3: TGTGCCAGCAGTCCCCGGACAGAAACCAGGAACACTGAAGCTTTCTTT. This gives the protein CASSPRTETRNTEAFF.

V gene TRBV27 combines with J gene TRBJ1-5; D not resolved. CDR1 MNHEY and CDR2 SMNVEV come from the germline V gene (reference sequence). V was trimmed by 4 bases and J by 5 bases, leaving 15 bases between them. The CDR3 sequence is 15 residues long. CDR3 sequence: CASSSLGRGDQPQHF. The CDR3, as DNA: TGTGCCAGCAGTTCCCTGGGCCGTGGGGATCAGCCCCAGCATTTT.

V usage is TRBV18 and J usage is TRBJ2-1; 11 nucleotides match TRBD2. With V trimmed by 1 base and J by 7 bases, 6 bases remained unmatched. The V gene's germline CDR1 is KGHSH and CDR2 LQKENI. CDR3 length: 16 residues. This CDR3 reads CASSPLLAGVRNEQFF. CDR3 sequence (DNA): TGTGCCAGCTCACCACTACTAGCGGGAGTTCGGAATGAGCAGTTCTTC.